This TCR beta chain was documented in a study of T cells in Graves' hyperthyroidism and ophthalmopathy. This CDR3 region has 16 residues. V was shortened by 2 bases and J by 2 bases, with 14 bases between the two germline ends. The V gene's germline CDR1 is SGHTS and CDR2 YDEGEE. Regions amplified from RNA transcripts were the TCR beta CDR3 regions. First-round RT-PCR of the TCR CDR3 relied on the HTBI primer set. TCRdb itself ran the multiplex PCR reads through MiXCR, one entry per CDR3 protein. The sample yields 700,000 or so distinct CDR3 sequences, 14% seen once. The TCR sequence derives from a woman aged 50 to 65 with Graves' ophthalmopathy. The rearrangement uses TRBV5-8 and TRBJ1-3, with D unclear. Sequencing input: blood. In DNA form, the CDR3 reads TGTGCCAGCAGCTTTAAGTTGCAGGTCCCTGGAAACACCATATATTTT. Translating it yields CASSFKLQVPGNTIYF.